This T cell receptor beta chain was recorded in a study of cytomegalovirus exposure and HLA in healthy donors (dated by TCRdb to 2017 to 2019). Concerning the study at large: According to an earlier analysis of 450 to 650 of the donors, some 170 million T cells yielded roughly 110 million unique TCR beta sequences and 276 Gb of sequence data. Approximately 310 gigabases of sequencing data and approximately 93 million unique TCR sequences were included in an early release covering under 650 HLA-typed donors. Of the 300 to 400 genotyped donors, over 70% fell in the genetic ancestry cluster associated with self-reported Caucasian donors. The study was designed to test whether signatures of past pathogen exposure could be identified by cataloging public T cell receptors. The study used immunosequencing to profile the T cell repertoires of 600 to 850 subjects and linked those repertoires to cytomegalovirus serostatus. Along with the roughly 670-subject first cohort, a separate validation cohort of roughly 110 different subjects was used. The study combined high-throughput TCR immunosequencing, statistical association of individual TCRs with disease status, and machine learning to predict cytomegalovirus infection status. A later analysis re-examined previously published TCR beta repertoires from about 670 donors and added high-resolution HLA genotyping to investigate patterns of TCR occurrence. In the later analysis, no new phenotypic data were used to find candidate immune exposures; instead, reliance was placed on TCR beta sequences and their occurrence across donors. In an earlier analysis of roughly 580 of the donors, high-throughput TCR beta sequencing was used to judge whether each TCR beta V gene segment behaved as functional or pseudogenic. Alongside the repertoire data, information on donor age, sex, ethnicity and CMV serostatus was compiled. A later genetic analysis used genome-wide SNP genotypes for about 55% of the 666 donors, treating that subset as a discovery cohort. Every discovery cohort repertoire had been produced on one sequencing platform. HLA typing included class I and class II loci at four-digit resolution. Typing coverage varied by locus: 629-630 donors for A, B, C, DRB1 and DQB1; around 560 for DQA1; 606 for DPA1; roughly 470 for DPB1. A few DR-DQ haplotypes were treated as single units for association and clustering because of strong linkage in the cohort. Among about 370 genotyped donors of the cohort, an average of about 220,000 unique TCR beta nucleotide sequences was sequenced per donor, of which 15% to 20% were non-productive.

Comment on this clone: What this receptor recognizes is not known. No qualities accompany the bases; no much larger clone lies one base away.

The CDR3 covers 21 residues, taking in both the cysteine and the phenylalanine. CDR3 DNA is the only sequence kept; it has 63 bases, read in frame from the first base. After removal of 0 bases from V and 7 bases from J, the junction retains 17 bases not matched to a gene. Per the germline V gene, SGHTA is the CDR1 and FQGNSA is the CDR2. In total, just over 650 healthy bone marrow donors made up the cohort. At the time of sampling, all cohort members were nominally healthy, though unrecorded immune exposures were likely present. The donor tested CMV seropositive and was one of the 289 seropositive cohort members. A peripheral blood sample was collected from each donor, and TCR beta sequencing was performed on peripheral blood mononuclear cells. Genomic DNA was extracted from the blood cell samples with the Qiagen DNeasy Blood Extraction Kit. What the work shows at the level of the full study, not this receptor alone: About 17 rarely observed V segments, including chromosome 9 orphons, were excluded from the earlier analysis of approximately 500 of the donors because counts were too low. Presence/absence analyses assumed roughly uniform sequencing depth across donors, an assumption that may not hold. In a later analysis, HLA-associated TCR beta chains showed more clonal expansion and lower generation probabilities than non-associated chains that were equally common. In an earlier analysis of 587 of the donors, most TCR beta V segments appeared in productive rearrangements about 87% or about 30% of the time, broadly matching IMGT annotations. Most TCR sequences were seen in very few donors, while some public TCRs were found in many individuals. The 87-base-pair reads could not distinguish some IMGT-functional V segments, including TRBV6-2 and TRBV6-3, so those segments were excluded. Linkage disequilibrium might explain the correlated functional status among segregating V segments, but an unknown experimental factor could not be excluded. In a later genetic analysis, a missense DCLRE1C variant was associated with V-gene and J-gene trimming of TCR beta chains, and the association was replicated in an independent cohort. In vitro tests confirmed that a few of the cytomegalovirus-associated TCR beta chains recognize cytomegalovirus antigens. The only immune exposure information available for the cohort was CMV serostatus. The authors suggested that the approach could potentially be extended to other disease states and immunological phenotypes. In this cohort, only TCR beta chains were sequenced, and detectable features were limited by the absence of alpha or paired-chain data. In a later analysis, the rate of TCR association differed among HLA loci, with DRB1 alleles having the most associated TCRs and HLA-C alleles having the fewest. According to a later genetic analysis, donors in an Asian-associated ancestry cluster had fewer N-insertions in productive TCRs than the approximately 630-donor mean. The sequencing pipeline was judged likely to have produced a cluster of highly shared sequence variants as a technical artifact. In the study, some 160 TCR beta chains were listed as associated with cytomegalovirus. Strong co-occurrence of HLA alleles, especially DR and DQ, made assigning TCR associations to individual alleles difficult. A later analysis associated 17,000 or so TCR beta sequences with specific HLA alleles at a false discovery rate of 0.05. Because HLA typing was unavailable for some donors at each locus, only the typed subset was used in association tests. A further reported finding was that TCR beta sequences accurately predicted the HLA-A and HLA-B alleles for most subjects in the first cohort. According to a later analysis, parvovirus B19, influenza, CMV and Epstein-Barr virus appeared linked to several top co-occurrence clusters. According to a later analysis, most CMV-associated TCR beta chains appeared to be HLA-restricted, and the HLA associations seemed to be driven largely by CMV exposure. The classifier was reported to diagnose cytomegalovirus status with high specificity and sensitivity in both the original and validation cohorts.

Library method: the immunoSEQ multiplex PCR assay. The multiplex PCR relied on a mix of 60 forward primers for TCR Vbeta segments and 13 reverse primers for TCR Jbeta segments. The CDR3 region of rearranged TCR beta genes was amplified from genomic DNA by a multiplex PCR assay. On the Illumina HiSeq System, the amplified TCR beta libraries were sequenced as 87-base-pair reads. Per the authors' processing: Across the 670 or so repertoires, a later analysis counted tens of millions of unique TCR beta chains, roughly 11 million of which were shared by at least two donors. Raw reads were error-corrected and collapsed into unique sequences with a nearest-neighbor algorithm that merged closely related sequences to remove PCR and sequencing errors. Alignment of CDR3 sequences to IMGT reference sequences was used to assign V, D and J gene segments. For a sequence to be retained, a match of at least six nucleotides to both a V gene segment and a J gene segment was required. Rearrangements were classified as productive when the CDR3 lacked stop codons and remained in frame with V and J, and all other rearrangements were classified as non-productive. CDR3 was defined by IMGT convention, running from the second conserved V-encoded cysteine to the conserved J-encoded phenylalanine. In an earlier analysis of 550 to 650 of the donors, sequences lacking an unambiguous match to a single V gene segment were excluded. An earlier analysis of just under 600 of the donors called V segments functional above 56.7% productive rearrangements and segregating when the between-donor standard deviation exceeded 5%. A statistical classification framework was developed to diagnose cytomegalovirus status using the catalog of TCR beta chain sequences. In a later analysis, TCR nucleotide sequences were compared against IMGT/GENE-DB human TR gene sequences so that V and J genes could be assigned. The TCRdist pipeline was used in a later analysis to assign CDR3 sequences and most-parsimonious VDJ recombination scenarios. A later analysis defined each TCR beta chain by its CDR3 amino acid sequence plus V-gene family, and excluded reads lacking a unique V-gene family. In a later analysis, around 650 highly shared, low-generation-probability nucleotide sequences were removed to address suspected cross-contamination and a sequencing artifact. In a later analysis, a clonal expansion index was calculated for each public chain from normalized within-repertoire ranks of inferred template counts. A later analysis computed generation probabilities with a VDJ recombination model fitted to out-of-frame rearrangements, and checked the results against IGoR. In a later analysis, hypergeometric tests were used to score TCR-TCR, TCR-HLA and TCR-CMV co-occurrence, with a repertoire-size bias correction applied to TCR pairs. A later analysis estimated false discovery rates by permuting HLA or CMV assignments 20 times. A later analysis grouped co-occurring TCRs with DBSCAN, adding TCRdist sequence similarity when clustering within HLA-allele-positive subsets. For co-occurrence clustering, repertoires with fewer than 30,000 or more than 120,000 public chains were excluded, along with 5 or 6 repertoires with anomalous nucleotide sharing. Held by TCRdb, this immuneACCESS table contains in-frame sequences only and omits some clones. Under half of the omission traces to an unresolved V gene where checked; the cause of the rest is unknown. That table furnishes V, J and clone size, whereas the DNA furnished D and trimming. The sample table shows around 91,000 clones, and roughly 86% are seen once. Approximately 10% of the sample is held by the ten biggest clonotypes.

This TCR was sampled from a man aged 25-45 years in good health and CMV-seropositive. The chain is assembled from TRBV7-2 and TRBJ2-1, with 14 bases in between that match TRBD2. Input material: PBMCs. The sequenced DNA is TGTGCCAGCAGCTTAGCCTGGAGGGGACTAGCGGGAGAAGGAATGAAAAATGAGCAGTTCTTC. Translated, this is CASSLAWRGLAGEGMKNEQFF.